A single sample is the source of the 22 T cell receptor beta chains below, sequenced in a study of PD-1 blockade in classical Hodgkin lymphoma. Measured with immunoSEQ multiplex PCR; TCRdb has only the in-frame clones, and not every one. Of 20,000 to 25,000 clones listed, over 70% were seen once; the top ten hold more than 5.5%. Time point meaning: cycle 4 day 1 (C4D1), after five to seven weeks of nivolumab. All trial patients relapsed after autologous stem cell transplantation. The sequencing used peripheral blood mononuclear cells (PBMCs), collected before the fourth cycle of nivolumab. These receptors originate from a human donor with classical Hodgkin lymphoma.

This rearrangement joins TRBV6-5 to TRBJ1-2; 7 nucleotides align to TRBD1. Per the germline V gene, CDR1 is MNHEY and CDR2 is SVGAGI. With 2 bases clipped from V and 11 bases from J, the junction kept 2 bases outside the gene matches. This CDR3 region has 11 residues. CDR3 protein: CASSYGRGYTF. The DNA of the CDR3 is TGTGCCAGCAGTTACGGCAGGGGGTACACCTTC.

The rearrangement joins TRBV28 to TRBJ1-5; maybe TRBD1 (6 bases). Per the germline V gene, CDR1 is MDHEN and CDR2 is SYDVKM. The V gene lost 2 bases and the J gene lost 5 bases, with 7 bases spanning the gap. The CDR3 sequence is 13 residues long. CDR3 nucleotide sequence: TGTGCCAGCAGTTTAAGGGGGTATCAGCCCCAGCATTTT. Translating it yields CASSLRGYQPQHF.

The rearrangement uses TRBV28 and TRBJ2-3; D not resolved. This CDR3 has 17 residues. Trimming cost V 4 bases and J 2 bases, with 19 bases left between them. Germline values: CDR1 MDHEN, CDR2 SYDVKM. CDR3 nucleotides: TGTGCCAGCAGTTCCCCCTATAGGCTATCAGACACAGATACGCAGTATTTT. Residues: CASSSPYRLSDTDTQYF.

The chain combines TRBV9 with TRBJ2-2; unclear D gene. Per the germline V gene, CDR1 is SGDLS and CDR2 is YYNGEE. V was shortened by 0 bases and J by 2 bases, with 11 bases between the two germline ends. The CDR3 has 16 residues. CDR3 nucleotide sequence: TGTGCCAGCAGCGTAGGCCCAGCTACCAACACCGGGGAGCTGTTTTTT. The encoded protein is CASSVGPATNTGELFF. The variable domain in full, with the rest retrieved from reference TRBV9 and TRBJ2-2, is DSGVTQTPKHLITATGQRVTLRCSPRSGDLSVYWYQQSLDQGLQFLIQYYNGEERAKGNILERFSAQQFPDLHSELNLSSLELGDSALYFCASSVGPATNTGELFFGEGSRLTVL.

This clone was seen only once. The chain combines TRBV18 with TRBJ2-7, with 8 bases identical to TRBD1. The CDR3 is 17 residues long. J gave up 5 bases and V 3 bases, and 15 bases lay outside the gene matches. Germline CDR1 reads KGHSH; CDR2 reads LQKENI. CDR3 DNA: TGTGCCAGCTCACCGCCTATCTGGGACAGGAATTCTCACGAGCAGTACTTC. Its protein product is CASSPPIWDRNSHEQYF.

The V call is TRBV5-4, the J call TRBJ1-4; 9 bases are shared with TRBD1. V dropped 1 base and J dropped 6; count of bases not matched to a gene: 4. CDR1 and CDR2 (germline): SGHNT, YYREEE (reference sequence). The CDR3 sequence is 15 residues long. CDR3 sequence reads: CASSLQTGGHEKLFF. In DNA, the CDR3 is TGTGCCAGCAGCTTGCAGACAGGGGGGCATGAAAAACTGTTTTTT.

The chain couples TRBV5-1 to TRBJ2-1; no firm D call. The CDR3 runs 14 residues. V lost 1 base and J 6 bases, leaving 11 bases between the germline ends. Germline-derived CDR1 and CDR2 are SGHRS and YFSETQ. The CDR3 DNA sequence: TGCGCCAGCAGCTTGTCTGGCGGCTTCAATGAGCAGTTCTTC. It is translated as CASSLSGGFNEQFF. The full variable domain, with the rest looked up from reference TRBV5-1 and TRBJ2-1, is KAGVTQTPRYLIKTRGQQVTLSCSPISGHRSVSWYQQTPGQGLQFLFEYFSETQRNKGNFPGRFSGRQFSNSRSEMNVSTLELGDSALYLCASSLSGGFNEQFFGPGTRLTVL.

This clone showed up just once. This chain uses TRBV19 with TRBJ2-2; TRBD2 aligns across 14 bases. The J segment lost 0 bases and the V segment lost 3 bases, leaving 3 bases of the junction unmatched. Germline CDR1 and CDR2: LNHDA and SQIVND (reference sequence). The CDR3 is 18 amino acids. CDR3 sequence: CASSMGLAGAPNTGELFF. In nucleotides, the CDR3 is TGTGCCAGTAGTATGGGACTAGCGGGGGCCCCGAACACCGGGGAGCTGTTTTTT.

This clone showed up just once. The genes are TRBV28 and TRBJ1-2; tentative D call: TRBD1 (5 bases). CDR1 is MDHEN, CDR2 SYDVKM, per germline. V dropped 8 bases and J dropped 3 bases, with 10 bases sitting between them. The CDR3 sequence is 12 residues long. DNA for the CDR3: TGTGCCAGCCATCAGGGACACTATGGCTACACCTTC. Residues: CASHQGHYGYTF.

The rearrangement uses TRBV5-1 and TRBJ1-5; D possibly corresponds to TRBD1 (6 bases). Germline V lookup: CDR1 SGHRS, CDR2 YFSETQ. V shed 5 bases and J shed 5 bases, with 11 bases lying between them. This CDR3 is 13 amino acids long. The CDR3 DNA follows: TGCGCCAGCAGGGCAGGGGTAGATCAGCCCCAGCATTTT. It specifies CASRAGVDQPQHF.

The chain is built from TRBV30 and TRBJ2-1; perhaps TRBD2 as D (5 bases). The germline V and J ends were trimmed by 2 bases and 7 bases, with 15 bases remaining between them. The germline CDR1 and CDR2 sequences are GTSNPN and SVGIG (reference sequence). This CDR3 region has 14 residues. The CDR3 DNA is TGTGCCTGGAGTTTGGTAGCGCGGTCAAATGAGCAGTTCTTC. Its translation: CAWSLVARSNEQFF. The full variable domain, its missing parts supplied by reference TRBV30 and TRBJ2-1, is SQTIHQWPATLVQPVGSPLSLECTVEGTSNPNLYWYRQAAGRGLQLLFYSVGIGQISSEVPQNLSASRPQDRQFILSSKKLLLSDSGFYLCAWSLVARSNEQFFGPGTRLTVL.

The chain has TRBV12-5 and TRBJ2-1, with 10 nucleotides matching TRBD2. This CDR3 has 14 residues. CDR1 is LGHNT and CDR2 is FRNRAP in the germline V gene. Trimming took 7 bases from V and 9 from J; bases not matched to a gene: 9. CDR3 amino acids: CASALLAGTGEQFF. CDR3 DNA sequence: TGTGCTAGTGCCTTACTAGCGGGAACGGGTGAGCAGTTCTTC.

This clone has more than one count but fewer than ten. This chain joins TRBV7-6 and TRBJ1-1, with 7 bases lining up with TRBD1. Germline V gene sequence: CDR1 SGHVS, CDR2 FNYEAQ. The CDR3 runs to 13 residues. The junction had 7 bases not matched to a gene; V was cut back by 7 bases and J by 5 bases. In DNA form, the CDR3 reads TGTGCCAGCACCGAAGGGGGCGGGACTGAAGCTTTCTTT. This codes for CASTEGGGTEAFF.

The gene calls are TRBV11-3 and TRBJ2-2, with D perhaps TRBD2 (7 bases). The CDR3 consists of 15 residues. CDR1 and CDR2 (germline): SGHNT, YENEEA. Trimming pared 5 bases from V and 4 bases from J, leaving 14 bases between. DNA of the CDR3: TGTGCCAGCAGCCACGGGGGGACACCCACCGGGGAGCTGTTTTTT. Encoded protein: CASSHGGTPTGELFF.

V is TRBV28 and J is TRBJ2-7; D not certain. Trimming stripped 2 bases from V and 3 bases from J, with 14 bases between. The CDR3 runs to 15 residues. The germline V gene has CDR1 MDHEN and CDR2 SYDVKM. The CDR3 DNA sequence: TGTGCCAGCAGTTTAGGTCAGCTCCTAGGCTACGAGCAGTACTTC. Translated, it gives CASSLGQLLGYEQYF.

This rearrangement joins TRBV4-3 to TRBJ2-7; no clear D gene. Between the trimmed V and J ends, which lost 3 bases and 0 bases, there was a span of 9 bases. The CDR3 is 14 residues long. The germline V gene has CDR1 LGHNA and CDR2 YSLEER. In DNA form, the CDR3 reads TGCGCCAGCAGCCAGTACCAAAGCTCCTACGAGCAGTACTTC. It is translated as CASSQYQSSYEQYF.

The sample holds a few counts of this clone. The chain recombines TRBV5-1 with TRBJ2-7; 8 bases line up with TRBD1. The V gene end was trimmed by 0 bases and the J gene end by 0 bases; junction bases not matched to a gene: 8. Germline loops: CDR1 SGHRS, CDR2 YFSETQ. The CDR3 sequence is 17 residues long. As DNA, the CDR3 is TGCGCCAGCAGCTTGGCCCCACAGGGGGGCCACTCCTACGAGCAGTACTTC. It translates to CASSLAPQGGHSYEQYF.

About this clone itself: A read error may produce the germline difference seen at one junction end. The chain has TRBV9 and TRBJ2-1; possible D gene TRBD1, 5 bases. Germline V gene data show CDR1 as SGDLS and CDR2 as YYNGEE. This CDR3 has 12 residues. CDR3 sequence reads: CANSATVNEQFF. The CDR3 DNA follows: TGTGCCAACAGCGCGACAGTAAATGAGCAGTTCTTC.

This chain links TRBV5-5 with TRBJ2-7, with 9 positions matching TRBD1. Germline CDR1 reads SGHKS; CDR2 reads YYEKEE (reference sequence). Trimming took 1 base from V and 4 from J; bases not matched to a gene: 9. The CDR3 is made up of 16 amino acids. CDR3 amino acids: CASSLPFRDREYEQYF. The CDR3 DNA reads as TGTGCCAGCAGCTTGCCCTTCCGGGACAGGGAGTACGAGCAGTACTTC.

J is TRBJ2-5 and V is TRBV2; no clear D. The V gene's germline CDR1 is SNHLY and CDR2 FYNNEI. V was trimmed by 6 bases and J by 2 bases, leaving 4 bases between them. CDR3 length equals 11 residues. The CDR3 sequence is CASSPQETQYF. CDR3 nucleotides: TGTGCCAGCAGCCCTCAAGAGACCCAGTACTTC.

The chain links TRBV19 to TRBJ1-1, with D perhaps TRBD1 (6 bases). The CDR3 sequence is 14 residues long. Germline V CDR1 and CDR2: LNHDA, SQIVND (reference sequence). Deletions cut 6 bases from V and 5 bases from J, with 16 bases between. CDR3 in amino acids: CASRLQGSGTEAFF. The CDR3 nucleotides are TGTGCCAGTAGGCTACAGGGTTCGGGGACTGAAGCTTTCTTT.

This chain uses TRBV27 with TRBJ2-1, with 11 nucleotides matching TRBD2. J was trimmed by 9 bases and V by 3 bases; bases with no gene match: 10. Germline V gene sequence: CDR1 MNHEY, CDR2 SMNVEV (reference sequence). The CDR3 totals 16 residues. The CDR3 DNA reads TGTGCCAGCAGTTTCCTACTAGCGGGAGCGAGCGGTGAGCAGTTCTTC. It translates to CASSFLLAGASGEQFF.